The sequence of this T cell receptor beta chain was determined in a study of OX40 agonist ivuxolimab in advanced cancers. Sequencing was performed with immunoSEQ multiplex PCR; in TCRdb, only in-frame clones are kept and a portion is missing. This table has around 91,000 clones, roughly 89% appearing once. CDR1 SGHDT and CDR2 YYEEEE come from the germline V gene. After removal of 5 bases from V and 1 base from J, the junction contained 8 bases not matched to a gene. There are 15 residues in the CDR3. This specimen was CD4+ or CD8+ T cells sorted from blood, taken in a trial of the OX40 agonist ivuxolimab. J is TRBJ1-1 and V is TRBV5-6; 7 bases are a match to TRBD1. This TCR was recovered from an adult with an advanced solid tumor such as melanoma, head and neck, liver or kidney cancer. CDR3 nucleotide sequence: TGTGCCAGCAGAAAGGGACAGCGGGGGAACACTGAAGCTTTCTTT. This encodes CASRKGQRGNTEAFF.